This TCR beta chain was recovered during a study of HIV-infected patients and healthy controls. Follow-up blood was drawn about 14 weeks, roughly three months, after antiretroviral therapy began. All unsorted peripheral T cells were captured because whole blood was used without fractionation. V gave up 6 bases and J gave up 6 bases; unmatched junction bases: 7. Germline loops: CDR1 KGHSH, CDR2 LQKENI. The CDR3 runs 13 residues. This clonotype was found many times. Alpha and beta constant-region primers primed reverse transcription of around 500 ng RNA. Alpha and beta chain libraries were made separately by chain-specific third strand synthesis with multiplexing indices. From the 5' RACE reads, TCRdb called clonotypes with MiXCR, one entry per CDR3 protein. The table includes about 10,000 distinct CDR3 sequences, around 5.4% detected once.

The input for sequencing was blood, taken during antiretroviral therapy. This TCR derives from an adult with HIV infection. The donor label of this sample is uncertain. The gene calls are TRBV18 and TRBJ2-7; 8 nucleotides align to TRBD1. Here the CDR3 DNA reads TGTGCCAGCTCGCCAACAGGGGGGAGCGAGCAGTACTTC. Its protein product is CASSPTGGSEQYF.